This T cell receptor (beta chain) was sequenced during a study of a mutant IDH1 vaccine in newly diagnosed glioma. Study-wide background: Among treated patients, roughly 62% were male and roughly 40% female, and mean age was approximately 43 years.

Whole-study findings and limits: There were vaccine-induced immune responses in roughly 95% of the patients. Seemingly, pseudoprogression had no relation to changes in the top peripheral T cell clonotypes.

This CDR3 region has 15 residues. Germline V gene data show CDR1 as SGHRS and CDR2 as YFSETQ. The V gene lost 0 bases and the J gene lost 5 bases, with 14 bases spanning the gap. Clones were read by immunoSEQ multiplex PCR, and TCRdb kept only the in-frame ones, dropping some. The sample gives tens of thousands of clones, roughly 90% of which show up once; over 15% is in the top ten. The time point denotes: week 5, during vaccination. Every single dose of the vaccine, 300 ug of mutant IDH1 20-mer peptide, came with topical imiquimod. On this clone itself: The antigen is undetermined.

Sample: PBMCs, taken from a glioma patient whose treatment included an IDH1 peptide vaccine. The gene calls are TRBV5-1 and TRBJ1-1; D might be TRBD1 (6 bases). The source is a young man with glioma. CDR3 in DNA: TGCGCCAGCAGCTTGGCACAGACAGGAAAAACTGAAGCTTTCTTT. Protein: CASSLAQTGKTEAFF.